Below are 13 T cell receptor beta chains sequenced from a single sample in a study of radiotherapy plus CTLA-4 blockade in lung cancer (dated by TCRdb to 2017 to 2018). Libraries were built with the immunoSEQ multiplex PCR assay. This immuneACCESS table, as held by TCRdb, lists in-frame sequences with V and J called but not all clones. Of the missing ones, under half trace to an unresolved V gene in checked studies; the others have no known cause. The sample table contains about 67,000 clones; only one count was recorded for around 77% of them. 15% to 20% of the sample is in the top ten clones. Sequences were derived from peripheral blood, sampled from a patient treated with radiotherapy plus ipilimumab. These receptors were collected from a human donor with non-small cell lung cancer whose response to radiotherapy plus ipilimumab could not be evaluated. Some clones in this sample may be carry-over from other donors' samples.

The V gene is TRBV6-5, the J gene TRBJ1-1; no firm D call. Looked up from germline, CDR1 is MNHEY and CDR2 is SVGAGI. The CDR3 spans 14 residues. V lost 4 bases to trimming and J lost 1 base, with 10 bases between them. The CDR3 DNA sequence: TGTGCCAGCAGTTTAGAGGCTTCGAACACTGAAGCTTTCTTT. Its protein is CASSLEASNTEAFF.

The V gene is TRBV27, the J gene TRBJ2-2, with 15 bases that match TRBD2. The J segment lost 6 bases and the V segment lost 3 bases, leaving 5 bases of the junction unmatched. CDR1 and CDR2 (germline): MNHEY, SMNVEV (reference sequence). This CDR3 is 17 amino acids long. CDR3 residues: CASSLGTSGGQAGELFF. DNA of the CDR3: TGTGCCAGCAGTTTGGGGACTAGCGGGGGGCAAGCCGGGGAGCTGTTTTTT.

The chain carries TRBV5-1 and TRBJ1-3; 11 bases are a match to TRBD1. CDR1 and CDR2 (germline): SGHRS, YFSETQ. With V trimmed by 0 bases and J by 2 bases, 4 bases remained unmatched. There are 17 residues in the CDR3. The CDR3: CASSLAPGQGAGNTIYF. Written as DNA, the CDR3 is TGCGCCAGCAGCTTGGCCCCGGGACAGGGGGCTGGAAACACCATATATTTT.

This clone is large (0.1 to 1%) by share. This chain links TRBV5-1 with TRBJ2-7; 8 nucleotides match TRBD1. J was trimmed by 6 bases and V by 4 bases; bases with no gene match: 12. The V gene's germline CDR1 is SGHRS and CDR2 YFSETQ. The CDR3 runs to 15 residues. CDR3 region: CASSPDVGQGGEQYF. DNA of the CDR3: TGCGCCAGCAGCCCCGACGTCGGACAGGGTGGCGAGCAGTACTTC. The whole variable domain, filled in from reference TRBV5-1 and TRBJ2-7, reads KAGVTQTPRYLIKTRGQQVTLSCSPISGHRSVSWYQQTPGQGLQFLFEYFSETQRNKGNFPGRFSGRQFSNSRSEMNVSTLELGDSALYLCASSPDVGQGGEQYFGPGTRLTVT.

The chain is built from TRBV19 and TRBJ2-2, with D possibly TRBD1 on 5 matching bases. The CDR3 contains 14 residues. The V end lost 5 bases, the J end lost 6 bases, and 13 bases lay between the germline ends. Germline CDR1 and CDR2: LNHDA and SQIVND (reference sequence). In DNA, the CDR3 is TGTGCCAGTAGTCCCCCAGGGTTTGCCGGGGAGCTGTTTTTT. Residues: CASSPPGFAGELFF.

The chain is built from TRBV6-6 and TRBJ1-1, with no clear D. Between the trimmed V and J ends, which lost 6 bases and 1 base, there was a span of 9 bases. The CDR3 length is 13 residues. From germline, CDR1 is MNHNY and CDR2 SVGAGI (reference sequence). CDR3 nucleotides: TGTGCCAGCAGACGACACCCGAACACTGAAGCTTTCTTT. It translates to CASRRHPNTEAFF.

The V call is TRBV18, the J call TRBJ2-1; 8 positions agree with TRBD1. Trimming took 8 bases from V and 3 from J; bases not matched to a gene: 3. The CDR3 consists of 13 residues. Germline CDR1 reads KGHSH; CDR2 reads LQKENI. Here the CDR3 reads CASHGQGYNEQFF. Here the CDR3 DNA reads TGTGCCAGCCACGGACAGGGCTACAATGAGCAGTTCTTC. The full variable domain, its missing parts supplied by reference TRBV18 and TRBJ2-1, is NAGVMQNPRHLVRRRGQEARLRCSPMKGHSHVYWYRQLPEEGLKFMVYLQKENIIDESGMPKERFSAEFPKEGPSILRIQQVVRGDSAAYFCASHGQGYNEQFFGPGTRLTVL.

The chain carries TRBV11-3 and TRBJ2-7; D gene ambiguous. CDR3 length: 13 residues. V lost 5 bases to trimming and J lost 7 bases, with 15 bases between them. Germline values: CDR1 SGHNT, CDR2 YENEEA. The CDR3 sequence is CASSPNGGWEQYF. DNA for the CDR3: TGTGCCAGCAGCCCCAACGGTGGTTGGGAGCAGTACTTC.

V usage is TRBV28 and J usage is TRBJ1-1; 9 bases agree with TRBD1. CDR1 is MDHEN, CDR2 SYDVKM, per germline. The trim removed 2 bases at V and 1 base at J, leaving 2 bases unmatched. This CDR3 comprises 15 residues. Written as DNA, the CDR3 is TGTGCCAGCAGTTTAATGGGACAGGGGAACACTGAAGCTTTCTTT. This translates into CASSLMGQGNTEAFF. The full variable domain, in which reference TRBV28 and TRBJ1-1 provide the parts outside the CDR3, is DVKVTQSSRYLVKRTGEKVFLECVQDMDHENMFWYRQDPGLGLRLIYFSYDVKMKEKGDIPEGYSVSREKKERFSLILESASTNQTSMYLCASSLMGQGNTEAFFGQGTRLTVV.

The chain joins TRBV19 to TRBJ2-1, with D possibly TRBD2 on 6 matching bases. CDR3 length: 15 amino acids. Trimming cost V 9 bases and J 6 bases, with 21 bases left between them. The germline V gene encodes CDR1 LNHDA and CDR2 SQIVND (reference sequence). CDR3 sequence reads: CASRPWGGATNEQFF. CDR3 sequence (DNA): TGTGCCAGCAGGCCCTGGGGCGGGGCCACCAATGAGCAGTTCTTC.

This chain connects TRBV7-2 to TRBJ2-5; D is possibly TRBD1 (5 bases). CDR1 is SGHTA and CDR2 is FQGNSA in the germline V gene. The CDR3 runs to 13 residues. The V and J ends lost 3 bases and 9 bases respectively, with 14 bases between them. The CDR3 region has the DNA TGTGCCAGCAGCTTTCCGCAACAGGCTCCCCAGTACTTC. Its translation is CASSFPQQAPQYF.

The V call is TRBV20-1, the J call TRBJ1-2; D may be TRBD1 (5 bases). V was trimmed by 3 bases and J by 7 bases, leaving 9 bases between them. Germline CDR1 is DFQATT and CDR2 is SNEGSKA (reference sequence). CDR3 length: 11 residues. CDR3 bases: TGCAGTGCTAGGGTAGGGGTTGGCTACACCTTC. This sequence encodes CSARVGVGYTF.

The chain couples TRBV5-1 to TRBJ2-3; weak D call: TRBD1 (6 bases). The CDR3 spans 15 residues. V gave up 5 bases and J gave up 0 bases, with 13 bases separating them. The germline CDR1 and CDR2 sequences are SGHRS and YFSETQ. Here the CDR3 DNA reads TGCGCCAGCAGGATACAGGGAACTAGCACAGATACGCAGTATTTT. This sequence encodes CASRIQGTSTDTQYF.